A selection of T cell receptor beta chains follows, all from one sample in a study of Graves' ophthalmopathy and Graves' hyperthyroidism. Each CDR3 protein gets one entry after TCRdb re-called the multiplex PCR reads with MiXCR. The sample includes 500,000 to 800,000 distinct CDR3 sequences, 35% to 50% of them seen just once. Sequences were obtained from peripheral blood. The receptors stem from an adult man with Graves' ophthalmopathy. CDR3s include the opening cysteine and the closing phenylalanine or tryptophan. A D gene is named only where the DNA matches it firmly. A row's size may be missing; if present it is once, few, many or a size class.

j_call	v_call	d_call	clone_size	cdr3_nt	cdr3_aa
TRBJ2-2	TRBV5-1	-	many	TGCGCCAGCAGCTTGGCTCACACCGGGGAGCTGTTTTTT	CASSLAHTGELFF
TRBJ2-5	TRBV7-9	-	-	TGTGCCAGCATCCAGGCTGGGGGGGAGACCCAGTACTTC	CASIQAGGETQYF
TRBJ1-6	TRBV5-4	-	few	TGTGCCAGCAGCTTGGATATCAGGGTTAATTCACCCCTCCACTTT	CASSLDIRVNSPLHF
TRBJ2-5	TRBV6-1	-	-	TGTGCCAGCAGTTACGCAGTTCAAGAGACCCAGTACTTC	CASSYAVQETQYF
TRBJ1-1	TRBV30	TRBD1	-	TGTGCCTGGAGTCGACAGGGGAGCGCTGAAGCTTTCTTT	CAWSRQGSAEAFF
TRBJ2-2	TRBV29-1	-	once	TGCAGCGTTGCGAGGGGGGAGATGAACACCGGGGAGCTGTTTTTT	CSVARGEMNTGELFF
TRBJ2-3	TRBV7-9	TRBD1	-	TGTGCCAGCAGCCCACTCAGGGGGAGCACAGATACGCAGTATTTT	CASSPLRGSTDTQYF
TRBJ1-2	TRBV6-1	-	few	TGTGCCAGCAGTGATGAGGCTAACTATGGCTACACCTTC	CASSDEANYGYTF
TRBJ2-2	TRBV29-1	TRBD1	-	TGCAGCGTTTGGGGACAGACCGGGGAGCTGTTTTTT	CSVWGQTGELFF
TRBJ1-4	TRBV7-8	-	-	TGTGCCAGCAGCCAAGATATGGTGGGGAATGAAAAACTGTTTTTT	CASSQDMVGNEKLFF
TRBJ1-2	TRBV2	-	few	TGTGCCAGCAGTCCGATGGGGGGCCCGCATGGCTACACCTTC	CASSPMGGPHGYTF
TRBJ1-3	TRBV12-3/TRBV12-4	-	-	TGTGCCAGCAGAGCGAGGACAGAGGAAGACACCATATATTTT	CASRARTEEDTIYF
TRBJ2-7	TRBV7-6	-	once	TGTGCCAGCAGCCCAGACCTTTACGGGCAGTACTTC	CASSPDLYGQYF
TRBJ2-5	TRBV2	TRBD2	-	TGTGCCAGCAGAGTTACCGGGACTAGCGGGAGAGAGCAGTACTTC	CASRVTGTSGREQYF
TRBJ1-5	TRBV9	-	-	TGTGCCAGCACACCGGGACACCCCAATCAGCCCCAGCATTTT	CASTPGHPNQPQHF
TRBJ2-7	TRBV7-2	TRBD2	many	TGTGCCAGCAGCTACGGGAGGAGGGGCGATTCCTACGAGCAGTACTTC	CASSYGRRGDSYEQYF
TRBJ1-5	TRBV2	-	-	TGTGCCAGCAGGGGGTTACAAGAGACCCAGCATTTT	CASRGLQETQHF
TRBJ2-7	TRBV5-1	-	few	TGCGCCAGCAGCTTGGAGAGTTTAAGGACTGGGCCAACCTACGAGCAGTACTTC	CASSLESLRTGPTYEQYF
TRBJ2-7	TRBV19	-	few	TGTGCCAGTAGTATCTCAGTAGACTACGAGCAGTACTTC	CASSISVDYEQYF
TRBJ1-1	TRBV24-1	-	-	TGTGCCACCAGTGACAGTCCTTCCGAAGCTTTCTTT	CATSDSPSEAFF
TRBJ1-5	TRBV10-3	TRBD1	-	TGTGCCAGCAGTCCCGGGACAGGGGTGGAAGAGACCCAGCATTTT	CASSPGTGVEETQHF
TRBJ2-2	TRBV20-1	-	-	TGCAGTGCTAGGTCGGGGACGCACACCGGGGAGCTGTTTTTT	CSARSGTHTGELFF